The T cell receptor beta chain described here comes from a study of blood T cell dynamics during melanoma immunotherapy. Study-level information: Metastatic melanoma patients received first-line pembrolizumab or nivolumab plus ipilimumab.

Profiled with immunoSEQ multiplex PCR; TCRdb holds only in-frame clones, not every one. This sample has about 19,000 clones, with approximately 90% found just once. CDR3 size: 17 residues. From germline, CDR1 is SGHTA and CDR2 FQGNSA. Trimming cost V 5 bases and J 3 bases; bases outside gene matches: 10. The time point: week 3, after first cycle of checkpoint inhibitor. At 12 weeks after first infusion, RECIST 1.1 defined response for most patients. Patients had no prior systemic cancer treatment, immunosuppressants or other active cancers. The gene calls are TRBV7-2 and TRBJ2-7, with 13 bases that match TRBD2. The source is a human donor with melanoma. Sequenced material: blood, taken from a patient treated with checkpoint blockade. The CDR3 reads CASSLKLAGGPGYEQYF. CDR3 DNA sequence: TGTGCCAGCAGCCTTAAACTAGCGGGAGGGCCTGGCTACGAGCAGTACTTC.